This entry describes one T cell receptor (beta chain). The data stem from a study of T cell changes during pregnancy in multiple sclerosis. Germline V gene sequence: CDR1 MNHEY, CDR2 SMNVEV (reference sequence). The CDR3 spans 17 residues. The V gene end was trimmed by 3 bases and the J gene end by 4 bases; junction bases not matched to a gene: 12. Assay: immunoSEQ multiplex PCR; the TCRdb copy retains only in-frame clones and omits some. Of 30,000 to 45,000 clones listed, approximately 91% are singletons. This chain joins TRBV27 and TRBJ2-4, with 7 bases aligning to TRBD2. The input for sequencing was CD4+ T cells from peripheral blood mononuclear cells, taken after pregnancy. The sequence was obtained from a female donor in good health, enrolled as a control in a pregnancy study. The DNA for the CDR3 is TGTGCCAGCAGTTTGACTCCTTTCGCTAGCGGTAAAAACATTCAGTACTTC. It codes for CASSLTPFASGKNIQYF.